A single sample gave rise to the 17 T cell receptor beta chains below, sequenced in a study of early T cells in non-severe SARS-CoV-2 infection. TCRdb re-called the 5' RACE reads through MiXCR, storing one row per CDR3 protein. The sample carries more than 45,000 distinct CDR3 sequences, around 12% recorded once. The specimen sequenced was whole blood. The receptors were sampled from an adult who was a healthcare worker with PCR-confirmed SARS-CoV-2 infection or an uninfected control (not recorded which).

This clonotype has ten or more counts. The CDR3 DNA follows: TGTGCCAGCAGTTTAGCGAGCTCGGATACGCAGTATTTT. Its protein product is CASSLASSDTQYF. V is TRBV27 and J is TRBJ2-3; D unclear. The CDR3 is 13 residues long. V shed 2 bases and J shed 6 bases, with 9 bases lying between them. Germline CDR1 is MNHEY and CDR2 is SMNVEV (reference sequence).

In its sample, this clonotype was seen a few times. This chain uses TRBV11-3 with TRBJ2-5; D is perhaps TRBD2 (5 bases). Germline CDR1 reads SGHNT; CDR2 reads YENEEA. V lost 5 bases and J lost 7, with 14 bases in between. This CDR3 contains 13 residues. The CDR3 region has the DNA TGTGCCAGCAGCCCCCCCTCCGAGGGGACCCAGTACTTC. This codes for CASSPPSEGTQYF.

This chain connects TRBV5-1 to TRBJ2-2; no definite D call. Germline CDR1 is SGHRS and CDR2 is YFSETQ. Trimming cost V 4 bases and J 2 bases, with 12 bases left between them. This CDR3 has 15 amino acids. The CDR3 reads CASSLTGTNTGELFF. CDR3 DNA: TGCGCCAGCAGCCTAACGGGTACAAACACCGGGGAGCTGTTTTTT.

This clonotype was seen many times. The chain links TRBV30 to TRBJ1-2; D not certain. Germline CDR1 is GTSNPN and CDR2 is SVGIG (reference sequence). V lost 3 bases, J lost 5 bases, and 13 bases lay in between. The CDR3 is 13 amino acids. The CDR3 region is CAWRPGAEYGYTF. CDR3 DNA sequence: TGTGCCTGGAGACCGGGCGCAGAATATGGCTACACCTTC.

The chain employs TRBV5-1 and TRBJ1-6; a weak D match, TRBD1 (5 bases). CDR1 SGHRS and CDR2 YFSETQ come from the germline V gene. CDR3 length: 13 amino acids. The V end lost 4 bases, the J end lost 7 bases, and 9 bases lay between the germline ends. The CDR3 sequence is CASSGRENSPLHF. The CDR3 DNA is TGCGCCAGCAGCGGCAGGGAAAATTCACCCCTCCACTTT.

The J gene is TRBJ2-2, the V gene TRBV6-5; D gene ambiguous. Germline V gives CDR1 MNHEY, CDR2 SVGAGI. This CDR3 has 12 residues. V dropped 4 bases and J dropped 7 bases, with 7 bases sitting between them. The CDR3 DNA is TGTGCCAGCAGTTCCGACTTCGGGGAGCTGTTTTTT. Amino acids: CASSSDFGELFF.

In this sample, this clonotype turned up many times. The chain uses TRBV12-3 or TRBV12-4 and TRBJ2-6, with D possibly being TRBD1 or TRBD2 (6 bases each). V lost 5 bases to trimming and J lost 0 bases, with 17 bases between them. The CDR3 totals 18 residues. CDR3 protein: CASSPRIGGGSGANVLTF. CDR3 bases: TGTGCCAGCAGTCCCCGAATCGGAGGGGGCTCTGGGGCCAACGTCCTGACTTTC.

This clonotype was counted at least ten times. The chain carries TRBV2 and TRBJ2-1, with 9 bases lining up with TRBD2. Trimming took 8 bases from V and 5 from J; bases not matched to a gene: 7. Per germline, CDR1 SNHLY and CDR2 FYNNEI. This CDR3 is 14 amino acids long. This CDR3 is CASSGLAGNNEQFF. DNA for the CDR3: TGTGCCAGCTCAGGGCTAGCGGGGAACAATGAGCAGTTCTTC.

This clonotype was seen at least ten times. CDR3 in DNA: TGCAGTGCTTTCCCCCCGGCGGGAGGGCCTAATGAGCAGTTCTTC. It translates to CSAFPPAGGPNEQFF. This chain uses TRBV20-1 with TRBJ2-1; 9 nucleotides line up with TRBD2. Per germline, CDR1 DFQATT and CDR2 SNEGSKA (reference sequence). The CDR3 is 15 residues long. The V segment lost 5 bases and the J segment 7 bases; nucleotides outside the gene matches: 12.

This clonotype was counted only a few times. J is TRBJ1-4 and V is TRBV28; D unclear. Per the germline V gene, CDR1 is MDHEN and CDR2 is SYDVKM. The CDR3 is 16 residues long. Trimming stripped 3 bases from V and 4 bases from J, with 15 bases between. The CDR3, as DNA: TGTGCCAGCAGTTTCTCACGAGGGCCCCTTAATGAAAAACTGTTTTTT. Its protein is CASSFSRGPLNEKLFF.

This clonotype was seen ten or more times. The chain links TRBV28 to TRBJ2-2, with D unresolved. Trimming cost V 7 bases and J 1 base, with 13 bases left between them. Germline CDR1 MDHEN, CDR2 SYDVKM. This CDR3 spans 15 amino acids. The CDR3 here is CASTPSKGNTGELFF. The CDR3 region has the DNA TGTGCCAGCACCCCCTCCAAGGGGAACACCGGGGAGCTGTTTTTT.

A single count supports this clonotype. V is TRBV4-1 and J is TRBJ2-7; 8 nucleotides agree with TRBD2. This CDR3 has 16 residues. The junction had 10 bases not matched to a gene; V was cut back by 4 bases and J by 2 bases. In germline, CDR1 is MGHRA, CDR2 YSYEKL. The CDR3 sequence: CASSRAPAGDAYEQYF. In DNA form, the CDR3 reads TGCGCCAGCAGCCGGGCGCCAGCGGGAGACGCCTACGAGCAGTACTTC.

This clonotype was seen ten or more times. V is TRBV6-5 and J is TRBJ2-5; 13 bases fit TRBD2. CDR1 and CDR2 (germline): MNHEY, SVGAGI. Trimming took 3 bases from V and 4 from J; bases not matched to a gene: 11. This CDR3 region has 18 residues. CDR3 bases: TGTGCCAGCAGTTATGGTACTAGCGGGAGGGTCCTCGGAGAGACCCAGTACTTC. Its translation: CASSYGTSGRVLGETQYF.

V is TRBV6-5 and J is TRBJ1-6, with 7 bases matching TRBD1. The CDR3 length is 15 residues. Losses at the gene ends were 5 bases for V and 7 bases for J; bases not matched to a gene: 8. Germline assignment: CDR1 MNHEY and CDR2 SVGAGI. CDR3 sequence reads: CASSTTGVGNSPLHF. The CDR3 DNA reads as TGTGCCAGCAGTACCACAGGGGTCGGAAATTCACCCCTCCACTTT.

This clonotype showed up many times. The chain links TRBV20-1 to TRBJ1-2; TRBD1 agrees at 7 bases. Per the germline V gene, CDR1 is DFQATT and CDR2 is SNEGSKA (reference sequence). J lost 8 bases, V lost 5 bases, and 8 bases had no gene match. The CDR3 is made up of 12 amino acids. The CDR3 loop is CSASRQGQGYTF. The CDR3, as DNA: TGCAGTGCTTCCAGACAGGGCCAAGGCTACACCTTC.

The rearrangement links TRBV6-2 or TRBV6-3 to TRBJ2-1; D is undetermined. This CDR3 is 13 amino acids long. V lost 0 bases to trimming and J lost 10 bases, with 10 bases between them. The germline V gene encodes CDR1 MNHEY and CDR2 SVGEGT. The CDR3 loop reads CASSYSGRYEQFF. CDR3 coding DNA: TGTGCCAGCAGTTACTCCGGGCGATACGAGCAGTTCTTC.

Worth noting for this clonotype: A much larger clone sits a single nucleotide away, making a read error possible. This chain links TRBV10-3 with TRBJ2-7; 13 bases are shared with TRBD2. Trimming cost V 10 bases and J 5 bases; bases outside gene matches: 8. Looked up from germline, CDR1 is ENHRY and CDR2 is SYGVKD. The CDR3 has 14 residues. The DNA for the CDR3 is TGTGCCACCGGGACTAGCGGGGCGACGGACGAGCAGTACTTC. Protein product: CATGTSGATDEQYF.